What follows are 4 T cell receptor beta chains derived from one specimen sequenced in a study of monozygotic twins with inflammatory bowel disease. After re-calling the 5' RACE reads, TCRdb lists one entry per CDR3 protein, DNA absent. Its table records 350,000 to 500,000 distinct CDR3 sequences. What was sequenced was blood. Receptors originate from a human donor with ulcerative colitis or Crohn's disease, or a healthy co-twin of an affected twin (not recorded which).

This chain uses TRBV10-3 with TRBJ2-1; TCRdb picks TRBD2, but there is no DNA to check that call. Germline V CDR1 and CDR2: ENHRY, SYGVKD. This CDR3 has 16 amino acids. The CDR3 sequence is CAIKGGGSKLYNEQFF.

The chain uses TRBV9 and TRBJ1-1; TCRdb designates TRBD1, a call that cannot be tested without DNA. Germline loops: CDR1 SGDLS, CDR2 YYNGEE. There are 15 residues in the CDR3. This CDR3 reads CASSPHQGENTEAFF.

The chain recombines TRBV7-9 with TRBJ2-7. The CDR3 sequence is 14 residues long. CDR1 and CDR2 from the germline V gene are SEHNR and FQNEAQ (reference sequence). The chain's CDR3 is CASSFPGRFDEQYF. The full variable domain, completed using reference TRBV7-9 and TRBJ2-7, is DTGVSQNPRHKITKRGQNVTFRCDPISEHNRLYWYRQTLGQGPEFLTYFQNEAQLEKSRLLSDRFSAERPKGSFSTLEIQRTEQGDSAMYLCASSFPGRFDEQYFGPGTRLTVT.

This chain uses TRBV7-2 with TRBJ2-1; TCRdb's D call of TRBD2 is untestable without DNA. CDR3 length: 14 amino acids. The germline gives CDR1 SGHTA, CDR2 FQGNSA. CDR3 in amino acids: CASSWTSGNNEQFF.